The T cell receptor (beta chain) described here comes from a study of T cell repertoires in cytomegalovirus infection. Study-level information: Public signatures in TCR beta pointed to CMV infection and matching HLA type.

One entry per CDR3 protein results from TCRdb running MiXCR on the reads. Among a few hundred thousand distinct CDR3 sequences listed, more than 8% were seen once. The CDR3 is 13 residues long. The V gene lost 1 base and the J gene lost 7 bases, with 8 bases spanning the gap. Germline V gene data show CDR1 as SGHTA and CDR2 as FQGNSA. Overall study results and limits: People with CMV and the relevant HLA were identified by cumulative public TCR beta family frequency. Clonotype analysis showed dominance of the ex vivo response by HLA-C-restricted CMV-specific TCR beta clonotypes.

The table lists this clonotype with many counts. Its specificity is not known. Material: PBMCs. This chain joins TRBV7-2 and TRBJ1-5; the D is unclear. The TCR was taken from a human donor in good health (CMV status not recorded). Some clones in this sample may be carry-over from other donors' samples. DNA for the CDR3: TGTGCCAGCAGCTTAGACCGAGGCCAGCCCCAGCATTTT. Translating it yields CASSLDRGQPQHF. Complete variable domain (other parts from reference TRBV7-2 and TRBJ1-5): GAGVSQSPSNKVTEKGKDVELRCDPISGHTALYWYRQSLGQGLEFLIYFQGNSAPDKSGLPSDRFSAERTGGSVSTLTIQRTQQEDSAVYLCASSLDRGQPQHFGDGTRLSIL.